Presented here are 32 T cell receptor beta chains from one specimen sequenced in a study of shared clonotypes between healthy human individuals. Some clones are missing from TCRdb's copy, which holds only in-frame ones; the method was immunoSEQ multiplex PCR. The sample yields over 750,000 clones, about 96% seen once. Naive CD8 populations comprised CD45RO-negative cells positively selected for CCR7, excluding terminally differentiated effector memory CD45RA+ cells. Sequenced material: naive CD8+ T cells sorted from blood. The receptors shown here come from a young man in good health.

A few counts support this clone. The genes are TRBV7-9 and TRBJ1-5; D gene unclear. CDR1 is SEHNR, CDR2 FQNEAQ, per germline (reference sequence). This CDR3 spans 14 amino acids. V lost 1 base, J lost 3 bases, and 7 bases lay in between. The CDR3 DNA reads TGTGCCAGCAGCTTAGGCCGGAACAATCAGCCCCAGCATTTT. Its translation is CASSLGRNNQPQHF.

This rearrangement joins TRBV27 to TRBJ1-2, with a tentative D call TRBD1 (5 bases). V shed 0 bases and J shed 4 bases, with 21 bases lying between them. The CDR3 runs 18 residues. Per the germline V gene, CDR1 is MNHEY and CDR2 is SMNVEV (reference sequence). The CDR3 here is CASSLSFIEGRMIYGYTF. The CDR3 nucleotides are TGTGCCAGCAGTTTATCGTTTATTGAGGGGCGGATGATCTATGGCTACACCTTC.

The CDR3: CSVQGQETSYEQYF. The DNA of the CDR3 is TGCAGCGTCCAAGGACAGGAAACTTCCTACGAGCAGTACTTC. The rearrangement links TRBV29-1 to TRBJ2-7; TRBD1 aligns across 7 bases. J lost 1 base, V lost 6 bases, and 9 bases had no gene match. The CDR3 consists of 14 residues. Looked up from germline, CDR1 is SQVTM and CDR2 is ANQGSEA.

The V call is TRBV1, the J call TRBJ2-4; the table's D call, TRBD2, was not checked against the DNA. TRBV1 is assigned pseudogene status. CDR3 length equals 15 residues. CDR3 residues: CTSSQEPGTSLAQYF. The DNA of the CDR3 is TGCACCAGCAGCCAAGAACCCGGGACTAGTCTTGCTCAGTACTTC.

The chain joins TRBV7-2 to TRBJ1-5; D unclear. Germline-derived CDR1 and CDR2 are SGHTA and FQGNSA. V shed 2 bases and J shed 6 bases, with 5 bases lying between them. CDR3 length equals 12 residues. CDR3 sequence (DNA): TGTGCCAGCAGCTTATTTGGTCAGCCCCAGCATTTT. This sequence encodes CASSLFGQPQHF.

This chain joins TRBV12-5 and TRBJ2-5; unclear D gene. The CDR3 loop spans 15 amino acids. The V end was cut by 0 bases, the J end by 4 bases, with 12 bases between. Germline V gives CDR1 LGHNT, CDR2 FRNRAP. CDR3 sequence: CASGLVMSGGETQYF. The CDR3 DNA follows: TGTGCTAGTGGTTTGGTAATGTCAGGTGGAGAGACCCAGTACTTC.

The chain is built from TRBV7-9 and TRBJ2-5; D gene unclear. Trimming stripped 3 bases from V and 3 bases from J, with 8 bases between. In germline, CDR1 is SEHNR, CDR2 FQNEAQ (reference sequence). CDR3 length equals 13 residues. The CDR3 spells CASSLTLKETQYF. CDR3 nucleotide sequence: TGTGCCAGCAGCTTGACACTAAAAGAGACCCAGTACTTC.

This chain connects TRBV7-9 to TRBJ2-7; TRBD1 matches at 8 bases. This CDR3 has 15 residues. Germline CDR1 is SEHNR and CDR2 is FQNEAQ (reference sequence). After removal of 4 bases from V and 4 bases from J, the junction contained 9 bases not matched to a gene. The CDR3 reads CASSSGQAEGYEQYF. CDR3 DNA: TGTGCCAGCAGCTCGGGACAGGCGGAGGGGTACGAGCAGTACTTC.

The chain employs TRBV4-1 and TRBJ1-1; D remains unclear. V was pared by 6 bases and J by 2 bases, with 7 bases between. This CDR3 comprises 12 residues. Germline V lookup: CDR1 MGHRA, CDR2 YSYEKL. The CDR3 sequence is CASSKGNTEAFF. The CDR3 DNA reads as TGCGCCAGCAGTAAGGGAAACACTGAAGCTTTCTTT.

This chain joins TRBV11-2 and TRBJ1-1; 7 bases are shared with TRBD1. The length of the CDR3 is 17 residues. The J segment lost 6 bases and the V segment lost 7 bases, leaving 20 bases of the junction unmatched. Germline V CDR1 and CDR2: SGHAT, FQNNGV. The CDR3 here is CASNPRPRQGFSSEAFF. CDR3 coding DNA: TGTGCCAGCAACCCAAGGCCTCGACAGGGCTTCTCCTCTGAAGCTTTCTTT.

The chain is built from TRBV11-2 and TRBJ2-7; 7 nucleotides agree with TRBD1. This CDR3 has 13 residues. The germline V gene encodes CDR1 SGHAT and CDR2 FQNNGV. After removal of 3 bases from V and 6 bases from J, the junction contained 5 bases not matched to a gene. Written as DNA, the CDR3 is TGTGCCAGCAGCTTCGGGACAGCTCTCGAGCAGTACTTC. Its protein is CASSFGTALEQYF. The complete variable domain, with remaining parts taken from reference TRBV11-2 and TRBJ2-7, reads EAGVAQSPRYKIIEKRQSVAFWCNPISGHATLYWYQQILGQGPKLLIQFQNNGVVDDSQLPKDRFSAERLKGVDSTLKIQPAKLEDSAVYLCASSFGTALEQYFGPGTRLTVT.

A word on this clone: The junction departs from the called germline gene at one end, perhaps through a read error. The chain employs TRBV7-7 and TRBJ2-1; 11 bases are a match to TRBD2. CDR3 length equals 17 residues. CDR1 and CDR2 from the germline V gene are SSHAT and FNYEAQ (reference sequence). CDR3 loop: CASSLEVGLADDNEQFF. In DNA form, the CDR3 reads TGTGCTAGCAGCTTAGAGGTGGGACTAGCGGACGACAATGAGCAGTTCTTC. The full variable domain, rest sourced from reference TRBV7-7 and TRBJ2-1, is GAGVSQSPRYKVTKRGQDVTLRCDPISSHATLYWYQQALGQGPEFLTYFNYEAQPDKSGLPSDRFSAERPEGSISTLTIQRTEQRDSAMYRCASSLEVGLADDNEQFFGPGTRLTVL.

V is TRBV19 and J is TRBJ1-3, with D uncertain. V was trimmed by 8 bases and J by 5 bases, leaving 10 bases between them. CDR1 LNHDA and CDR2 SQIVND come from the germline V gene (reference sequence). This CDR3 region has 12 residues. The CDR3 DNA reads TGTGCCAGTTCCCCTGACAGAAACACCATATATTTT. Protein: CASSPDRNTIYF.

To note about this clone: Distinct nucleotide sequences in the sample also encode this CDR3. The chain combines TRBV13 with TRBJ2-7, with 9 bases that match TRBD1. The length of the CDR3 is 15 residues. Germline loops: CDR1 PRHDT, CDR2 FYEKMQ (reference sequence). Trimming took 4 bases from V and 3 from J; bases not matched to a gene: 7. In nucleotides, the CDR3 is TGTGCCAGCAGCTCCGCCGGGACAGGGTACTACGAGCAGTACTTC. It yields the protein CASSSAGTGYYEQYF.

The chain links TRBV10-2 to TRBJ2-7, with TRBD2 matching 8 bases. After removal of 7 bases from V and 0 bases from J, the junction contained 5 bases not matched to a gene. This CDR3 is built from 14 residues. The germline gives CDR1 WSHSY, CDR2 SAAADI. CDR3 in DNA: TGCGCCAGCACCGAAAGCGGGAGCTCCTACGAGCAGTACTTC. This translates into CASTESGSSYEQYF.

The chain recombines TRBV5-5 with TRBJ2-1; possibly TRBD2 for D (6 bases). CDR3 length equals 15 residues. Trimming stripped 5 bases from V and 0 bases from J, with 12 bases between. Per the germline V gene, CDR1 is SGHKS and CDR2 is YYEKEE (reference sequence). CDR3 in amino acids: CASSLSSASYNEQFF. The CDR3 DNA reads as TGTGCCAGCAGTTTGTCTAGCGCCTCCTACAATGAGCAGTTCTTC.

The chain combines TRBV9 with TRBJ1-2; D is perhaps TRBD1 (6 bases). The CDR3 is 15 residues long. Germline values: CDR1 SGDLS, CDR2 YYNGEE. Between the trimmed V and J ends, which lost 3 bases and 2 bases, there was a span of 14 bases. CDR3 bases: TGTGCCAGCAGCGACCTACAGGGATCAAACTATGGCTACACCTTC. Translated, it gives CASSDLQGSNYGYTF.

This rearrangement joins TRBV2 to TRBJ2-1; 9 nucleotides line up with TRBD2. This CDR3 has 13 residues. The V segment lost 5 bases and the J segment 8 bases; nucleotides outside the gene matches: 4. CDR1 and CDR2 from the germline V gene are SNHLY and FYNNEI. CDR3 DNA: TGTGCCAGCAGTCGACTAGCGGACGATGAGCAGTTCTTC. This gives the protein CASSRLADDEQFF.

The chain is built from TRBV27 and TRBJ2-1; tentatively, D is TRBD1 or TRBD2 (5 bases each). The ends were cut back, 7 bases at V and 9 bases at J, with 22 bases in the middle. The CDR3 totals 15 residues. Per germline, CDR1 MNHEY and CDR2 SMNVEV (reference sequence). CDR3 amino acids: CASTVVGTRISEQFF. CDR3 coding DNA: TGTGCCAGCACCGTGGTGGGGACCAGGATAAGTGAGCAGTTCTTC.

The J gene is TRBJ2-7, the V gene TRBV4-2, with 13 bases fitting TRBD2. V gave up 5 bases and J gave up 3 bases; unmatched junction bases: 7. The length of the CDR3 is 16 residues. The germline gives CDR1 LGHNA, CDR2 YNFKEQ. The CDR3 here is CASSSGGLAGFYEQYF. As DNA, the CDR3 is TGTGCCAGCAGCTCCGGGGGACTAGCGGGATTCTACGAGCAGTACTTC.

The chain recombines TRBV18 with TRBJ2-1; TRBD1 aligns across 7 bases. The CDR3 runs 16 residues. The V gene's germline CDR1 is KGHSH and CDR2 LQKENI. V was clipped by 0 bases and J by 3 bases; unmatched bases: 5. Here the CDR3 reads CASSPPIQGIYNEQFF. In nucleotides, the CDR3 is TGTGCCAGCTCACCACCGATACAGGGGATCTACAATGAGCAGTTCTTC.

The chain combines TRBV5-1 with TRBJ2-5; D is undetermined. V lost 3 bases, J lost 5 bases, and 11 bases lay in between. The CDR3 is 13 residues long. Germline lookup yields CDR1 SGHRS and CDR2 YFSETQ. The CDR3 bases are TGCGCCAGCAGCTCTGGCCTTTCGGAGACCCAGTACTTC. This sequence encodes CASSSGLSETQYF.

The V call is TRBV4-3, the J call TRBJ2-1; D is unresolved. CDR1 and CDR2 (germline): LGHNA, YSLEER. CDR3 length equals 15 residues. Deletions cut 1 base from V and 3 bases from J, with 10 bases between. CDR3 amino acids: CASSQVSRYYNEQFF. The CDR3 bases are TGCGCCAGCAGCCAAGTGTCCCGATACTACAATGAGCAGTTCTTC.

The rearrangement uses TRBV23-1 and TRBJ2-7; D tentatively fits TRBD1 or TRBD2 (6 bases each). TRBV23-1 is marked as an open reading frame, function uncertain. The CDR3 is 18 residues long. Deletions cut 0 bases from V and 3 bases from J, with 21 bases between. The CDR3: CASSQSGSGVETSYEQYF. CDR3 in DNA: TGCGCCAGCAGTCAATCGGGGTCAGGGGTAGAGACTAGCTACGAGCAGTACTTC.

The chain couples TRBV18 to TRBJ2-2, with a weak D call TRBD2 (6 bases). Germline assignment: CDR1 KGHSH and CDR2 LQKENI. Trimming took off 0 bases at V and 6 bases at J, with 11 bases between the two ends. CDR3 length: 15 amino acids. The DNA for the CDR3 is TGTGCCAGCTCACCACCTGCACTAGCCCCCGGGGAGCTGTTTTTT. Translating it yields CASSPPALAPGELFF. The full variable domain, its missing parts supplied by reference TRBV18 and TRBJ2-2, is NAGVMQNPRHLVRRRGQEARLRCSPMKGHSHVYWYRQLPEEGLKFMVYLQKENIIDESGMPKERFSAEFPKEGPSILRIQQVVRGDSAAYFCASSPPALAPGELFFGEGSRLTVL.

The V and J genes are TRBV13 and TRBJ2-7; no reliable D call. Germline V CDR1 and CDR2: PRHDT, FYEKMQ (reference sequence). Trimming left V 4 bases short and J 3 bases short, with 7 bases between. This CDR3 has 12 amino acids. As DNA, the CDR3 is TGTGCCAGCAGCTCGAGGTACTACGAGCAGTACTTC. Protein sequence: CASSSRYYEQYF.

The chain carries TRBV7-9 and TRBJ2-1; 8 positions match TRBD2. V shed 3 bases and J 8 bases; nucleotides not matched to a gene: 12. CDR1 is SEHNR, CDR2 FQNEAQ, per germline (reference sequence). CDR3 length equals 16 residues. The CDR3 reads CASSFPGLEGLDEQFF. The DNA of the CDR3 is TGTGCCAGCAGCTTCCCGGGACTAGAGGGTCTCGATGAGCAGTTCTTC.

CDR3 sequence (DNA): TGCAGCGTTGATACTGGAGCCTGGGGTGGCTACACCTTC. Protein product: CSVDTGAWGGYTF. This chain links TRBV29-1 with TRBJ1-2; D uncertain. Trimming cost V 3 bases and J 7 bases, with 15 bases left between them. Germline V gene data show CDR1 as SQVTM and CDR2 as ANQGSEA. The length of the CDR3 is 13 residues. The complete variable domain, with remaining parts taken from reference TRBV29-1 and TRBJ1-2, reads SAVISQKPSRDICQRGTSLTIQCQVDSQVTMMFWYRQQPGQSLTLIATANQGSEATYESGFVIDKFPISRPNLTFSTLTVSNMSPEDSSIYLCSVDTGAWGGYTFGSGTRLTVV.

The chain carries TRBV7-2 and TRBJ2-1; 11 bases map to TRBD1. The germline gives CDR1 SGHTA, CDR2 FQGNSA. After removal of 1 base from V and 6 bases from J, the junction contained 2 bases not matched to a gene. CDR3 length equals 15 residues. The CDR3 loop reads CASSLVGQGVNEQFF. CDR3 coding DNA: TGTGCCAGCAGCTTAGTGGGACAGGGGGTCAATGAGCAGTTCTTC.

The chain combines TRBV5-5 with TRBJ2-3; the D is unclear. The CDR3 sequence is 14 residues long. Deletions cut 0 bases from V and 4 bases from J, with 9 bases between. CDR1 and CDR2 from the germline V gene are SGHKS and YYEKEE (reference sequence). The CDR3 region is CASSLVATADTQYF. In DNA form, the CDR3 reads TGTGCCAGCAGCTTGGTTGCCACAGCAGATACGCAGTATTTT.

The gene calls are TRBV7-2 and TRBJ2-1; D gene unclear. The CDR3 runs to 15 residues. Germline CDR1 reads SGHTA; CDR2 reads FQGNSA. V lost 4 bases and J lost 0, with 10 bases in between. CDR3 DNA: TGTGCCAGCAGCTCCGTTCATAGCTCCTACAATGAGCAGTTCTTC. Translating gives CASSSVHSSYNEQFF.

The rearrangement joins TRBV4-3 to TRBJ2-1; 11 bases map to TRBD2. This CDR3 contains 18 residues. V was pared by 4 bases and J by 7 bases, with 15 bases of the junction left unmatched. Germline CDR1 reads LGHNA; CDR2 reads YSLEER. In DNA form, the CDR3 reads TGCGCCAGCAGCCCCACCCCAGTACTAGCGGGAGATTTTAATGAGCAGTTCTTC. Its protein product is CASSPTPVLAGDFNEQFF.